The subject of this entry is one T cell receptor beta chain. Antigen: not known. With 1 base clipped from V and 4 bases from J, the junction kept 8 bases outside the gene matches. The CDR3 consists of 16 residues. Germline-derived CDR1 and CDR2 are MGHRA and YSYEKL. An assay was performed, and its level was deep. Clones were read by immunoSEQ multiplex PCR, and TCRdb kept only the in-frame ones, dropping some. This table holds some 100,000 clones, 68% found once. This sample was taken from a study of shared clonotypes between healthy human individuals. As for the study in general: Every donor yielded three CD4 naive, three CD4 memory, two CD8 naive and one CD8 memory plate.

Overall study findings and caveats: Non-shared clonotypes were found to have lower generation probabilities than the clonotypes that were shared by all four of the sorted-subset donors.

The donors were all Caucasian adults (living in Nashville, Tennessee). Material for sequencing was memory CD8+ T cells sorted from blood. Noted subset: CD45RO+ cells pooled with CCR7-negative TemRA cells. The TCR comes from a woman in her twenties or thirties in good health. V and J are TRBV4-1 and TRBJ2-7; 9 nucleotides match TRBD2. The CDR3 DNA sequence: TGCGCCAGCAGCCAAGGCCACGGACTAGCGAAGTACGAGCAGTACTTC. Its translation is CASSQGHGLAKYEQYF.